Below, 23 T cell receptor beta chains from the same sample are listed, as sequenced in a study of blood T cell repertoires in COVID-19. Measured with immunoSEQ multiplex PCR; TCRdb has only the in-frame clones, and not every one. The sample has around 250,000 clones, about 91% seen once. Sample: PBMCs or T cells enriched from blood (not recorded which). The receptors were sampled from a human donor in a cohort exposed to, infected with or recovered from COVID-19 (not recorded which). The donor label of this sample is uncertain.

V gene TRBV30 combines with J gene TRBJ2-7; 8 bases match TRBD2. Germline V gene sequence: CDR1 GTSNPN, CDR2 SVGIG (reference sequence). This CDR3 comprises 15 residues. V lost 0 bases, J lost 1 base, and 5 bases stayed unmatched. The CDR3 region has the DNA TGTGCCTGGAGTGTTTTAGCGGGGAAATCCTACGAGCAGTACTTC. It is translated as CAWSVLAGKSYEQYF.

V is TRBV11-2 and J is TRBJ2-3; 7 bases match TRBD2. The V gene end was trimmed by 4 bases and the J gene end by 0 bases; junction bases not matched to a gene: 4. CDR3 length equals 15 residues. From germline, CDR1 is SGHAT and CDR2 FQNNGV. CDR3 in amino acids: CASSWASGSTDTQYF. DNA for the CDR3: TGTGCCAGCAGCTGGGCTAGCGGAAGCACAGATACGCAGTATTTT.

V usage is TRBV7-9 and J usage is TRBJ1-1; the match to TRBD1 covers 7 bases. CDR1 SEHNR and CDR2 FQNEAQ come from the germline V gene (reference sequence). J lost 4 bases, V lost 2 bases, and 7 bases had no gene match. The CDR3 runs to 15 residues. The CDR3 DNA reads as TGTGCCAGCAGCTTAACCCTAGACAGGGTCACTGAAGCTTTCTTT. Amino acid sequence: CASSLTLDRVTEAFF. The full variable domain, its missing parts supplied by reference TRBV7-9 and TRBJ1-1, is DTGVSQNPRHKITKRGQNVTFRCDPISEHNRLYWYRQTLGQGPEFLTYFQNEAQLEKSRLLSDRFSAERPKGSFSTLEIQRTEQGDSAMYLCASSLTLDRVTEAFFGQGTRLTVV.

This sequence joins TRBV12-5 and TRBJ2-7, with 9 bases aligning to TRBD2. The CDR3 is made up of 15 amino acids. Germline lookup yields CDR1 LGHNT and CDR2 FRNRAP. V lost 0 bases to trimming and J lost 2 bases; unmatched junction nucleotides: 2. CDR3 coding DNA: TGTGCTAGTGGTTTGGTGACTAGCGGAACCTACGAGCAGTACTTC. Protein sequence: CASGLVTSGTYEQYF. Based on the CDR3 plus reference TRBV12-5 and TRBJ2-7, the full variable domain is DARVTQTPRHKVTEMGQEVTMRCQPILGHNTVFWYRQTMMQGLELLAYFRNRAPLDDSGMPKDRFSAEMPDATLATLKIQPSEPRDSAVYFCASGLVTSGTYEQYFGPGTRLTVT.

The genes are TRBV11-3 and TRBJ2-5; TRBD2 agrees at 11 bases. Germline V gene sequence: CDR1 SGHNT, CDR2 YENEEA. The V and J ends lost 4 bases and 7 bases, in that order; junction bases with no gene match: 11. This CDR3 spans 16 amino acids. The CDR3 loop is CASSSQGASGGTTQYF. CDR3 DNA sequence: TGTGCCAGCAGCTCGCAGGGGGCTAGCGGGGGGACGACCCAGTACTTC.

The chain joins TRBV5-6 to TRBJ1-1; tentatively, D is TRBD1 (5 bases). Per the germline V gene, CDR1 is SGHDT and CDR2 is YYEEEE. Trimming left V 4 bases short and J 1 base short, with 8 bases between. The CDR3 extends over 13 amino acids. CDR3 in amino acids: CASSPTGNTEAFF. CDR3 nucleotide sequence: TGTGCCAGCAGCCCAACAGGGAACACTGAAGCTTTCTTT.

The rearrangement uses TRBV4-1 and TRBJ1-2, with D possibly matching TRBD1 (5 bases). This CDR3 is 18 amino acids long. Germline V gene sequence: CDR1 MGHRA, CDR2 YSYEKL. V was clipped by 1 base and J by 0 bases, with 18 bases between them. The CDR3 region has the DNA TGCGCCAGCAGCCAAGGGGCAGGGCCTAACTGGTCTAACTATGGCTACACCTTC. Its translation is CASSQGAGPNWSNYGYTF.

The chain recombines TRBV24-1 with TRBJ2-1; 10 bases match TRBD1. CDR3 length equals 15 residues. Per germline, CDR1 KGHDR and CDR2 SFDVKD. Losses at the gene ends were 2 bases for V and 10 bases for J; bases not matched to a gene: 7. Written as DNA, the CDR3 is TGTGCCACCAGTGATTGGGACAGGGGCGGCGGGGAGCAGTTCTTC. This sequence encodes CATSDWDRGGGEQFF.

In this sample, this clone turned up a few times. J is TRBJ2-7 and V is TRBV12-3 or TRBV12-4; D gene uncertain. This CDR3 has 11 amino acids. Trimming pared 5 bases from V and 5 bases from J, leaving 7 bases between. CDR3 amino acids: CASSPKNEQYF. The CDR3 nucleotides are TGTGCCAGCAGTCCTAAGAACGAGCAGTACTTC.

The chain couples TRBV11-2 to TRBJ1-6, with D maybe TRBD1 (6 bases). V lost 0 bases and J lost 6, with 15 bases in between. CDR1 is SGHAT, CDR2 FQNNGV, per germline. The CDR3 covers 17 residues. In DNA, the CDR3 is TGTGCCAGCAGCTTAGAGAGGGCCAGGGGACCTAATTCACCCCTCCACTTT. Its protein product is CASSLERARGPNSPLHF.

V is TRBV25-1 and J is TRBJ1-1, with D possibly matching TRBD1 (5 bases). Per the germline V gene, CDR1 is MGHDK and CDR2 is SYGVNS. Trimming removed 6 bases from V and 4 bases from J, with 18 bases in between. The CDR3 consists of 15 residues. The CDR3 DNA follows: TGTGCCAGCAGGATGGGGTGGGGGGTGAGCACTGAAGCTTTCTTT. Translated, it gives CASRMGWGVSTEAFF. The variable domain in full, with the rest retrieved from reference TRBV25-1 and TRBJ1-1, is EADIYQTPRYLVIGTGKKITLECSQTMGHDKMYWYQQDPGMELHLIHYSYGVNSTEKGDLSSESTVSRIRTEHFPLTLESARPSHTSQYLCASRMGWGVSTEAFFGQGTRLTVV.

The genes are TRBV29-1 and TRBJ2-2, with a tentative D call TRBD2 (6 bases). CDR1 and CDR2 (germline): SQVTM, ANQGSEA. This CDR3 contains 12 residues. DNA for the CDR3: TGCAGTAAACGGGAGAGCACCGGGGAGCTGTTTTTT. Translating it yields CSKRESTGELFF.

The rearrangement uses TRBV19 and TRBJ2-5; D remains ambiguous. This CDR3 region has 13 residues. Per the germline V gene, CDR1 is LNHDA and CDR2 is SQIVND (reference sequence). V was pared by 3 bases and J by 2 bases, with 7 bases between. CDR3 sequence (DNA): TGTGCCAGTAGTATTTTCAAACAAGAGACCCAGTACTTC. This codes for CASSIFKQETQYF.

The chain recombines TRBV30 with TRBJ2-7; weak D call: TRBD2 (7 bases). The germline V and J ends were trimmed by 0 bases and 0 bases, with 12 bases remaining between them. Germline V gene lookup returns CDR1 GTSNPN and CDR2 SVGIG (reference sequence). The CDR3 is 15 residues long. The CDR3 sequence: CAWSVRGASSYEQYF. CDR3 nucleotides: TGTGCCTGGAGTGTACGGGGGGCTAGCTCCTACGAGCAGTACTTC.

In the case of this clone: The germline gene is not matched at one end of the junction; a read error may be the cause. The chain joins TRBV30 to TRBJ2-6; D ambiguous. CDR3 length: 11 amino acids. CDR1 is GTSNPN, CDR2 SVGIG, per germline (reference sequence). DNA of the CDR3: TGCGCGATGTCTGGGGCCAACGTCCTGACTTTC. It encodes CAMSGANVLTF.

This clone showed up just once. This chain connects TRBV6-1 to TRBJ1-1; 7 bases line up with TRBD1. Germline loops: CDR1 MNHNS, CDR2 SASEGT. The CDR3 covers 15 residues. Trimming cost V 2 bases and J 6 bases; bases outside gene matches: 9. The CDR3 sequence is CASSESGRGLAEAFF. CDR3 nucleotide sequence: TGTGCCAGCAGTGAATCTGGCAGGGGGTTAGCTGAAGCTTTCTTT.

The chain links TRBV30 to TRBJ1-2; 9 nucleotides agree with TRBD1. This CDR3 region has 15 residues. Trimming took 4 bases from V and 7 from J; bases not matched to a gene: 13. Germline V gene data show CDR1 as GTSNPN and CDR2 as SVGIG (reference sequence). The CDR3 nucleotides are TGTGCCTGGAATATTTTGGGACAGGGATCGGCTGGCTACACCTTC. Translation: CAWNILGQGSAGYTF.

The chain is built from TRBV6-2 or TRBV6-3 and TRBJ2-6; tentatively, D is TRBD2 (6 bases). The V gene's germline CDR1 is MNHEY and CDR2 SVGEGT. V lost 6 bases to trimming and J lost 1 base, with 10 bases between them. The CDR3 is 15 residues long. The CDR3 reads CASSTRGSGANVLTF. The CDR3 bases are TGTGCCAGCAGCACGCGGGGTTCTGGGGCCAACGTCCTGACTTTC.

The chain links TRBV6-2 or TRBV6-3 to TRBJ1-2, with 7 positions matching TRBD1. The CDR3 contains 14 residues. Trimming removed 2 bases from V and 7 bases from J; junction bases left unmatched: 7. Germline lookup yields CDR1 MNHEY and CDR2 SVGEGT. The CDR3 here is CASSYPTGYVGYTF. CDR3 nucleotides: TGTGCCAGCAGTTACCCGACAGGGTACGTTGGCTACACCTTC.

The gene calls are TRBV2 and TRBJ1-2; 9 nucleotides align to TRBD1. CDR1 SNHLY and CDR2 FYNNEI come from the germline V gene. V shed 8 bases, J shed 6 bases, and the junction held 16 bases outside the gene matches. The CDR3 has 16 amino acids. The CDR3 protein is CASLRDRANGRNGYTF. CDR3 nucleotides: TGTGCCAGCCTTCGGGACAGGGCGAACGGGAGAAATGGCTACACCTTC.

The chain employs TRBV5-6 and TRBJ1-4; the D is unclear. The CDR3 covers 14 residues. The V end lost 0 bases, the J end lost 8 bases, and 11 bases lay between the germline ends. Germline loops: CDR1 SGHDT, CDR2 YYEEEE. The chain's CDR3 is CASSLVGGREKLFF. CDR3 coding DNA: TGTGCCAGCAGCTTGGTGGGTGGGCGAGAAAAACTGTTTTTT.

The genes are TRBV29-1 and TRBJ2-7; 9 bases agree with TRBD1. V was clipped by 4 bases and J by 5 bases; unmatched bases: 6. The CDR3 has 13 residues. CDR1 SQVTM and CDR2 ANQGSEA come from the germline V gene. The CDR3 protein is CSVGGTGSHEQYF. CDR3 bases: TGCAGCGTTGGTGGGACAGGGTCCCACGAGCAGTACTTC.

V and J are TRBV5-5 and TRBJ1-3, with 9 bases identical to TRBD1. With 4 bases clipped from V and 3 bases from J, the junction kept 5 bases outside the gene matches. The germline CDR1 and CDR2 sequences are SGHKS and YYEKEE (reference sequence). The CDR3 is 15 amino acids. The CDR3 here is CASSRDRANGNTIYF. The CDR3 DNA reads TGTGCCAGCAGCCGGGACAGGGCTAATGGAAACACCATATATTTT.